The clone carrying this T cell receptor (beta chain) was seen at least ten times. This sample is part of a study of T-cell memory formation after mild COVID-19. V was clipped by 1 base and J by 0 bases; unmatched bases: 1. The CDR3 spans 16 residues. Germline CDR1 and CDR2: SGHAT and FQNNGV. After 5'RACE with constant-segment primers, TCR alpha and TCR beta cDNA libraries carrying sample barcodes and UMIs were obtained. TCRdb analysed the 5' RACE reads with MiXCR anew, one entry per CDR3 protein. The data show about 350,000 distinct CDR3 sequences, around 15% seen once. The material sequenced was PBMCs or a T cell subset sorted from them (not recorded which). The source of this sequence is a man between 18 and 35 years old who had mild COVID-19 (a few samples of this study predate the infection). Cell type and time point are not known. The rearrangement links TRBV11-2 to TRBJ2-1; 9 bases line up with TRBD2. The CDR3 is CASSLVAGASYNEQFF. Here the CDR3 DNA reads TGTGCCAGCAGCTTAGTAGCGGGGGCCTCCTACAATGAGCAGTTCTTC.